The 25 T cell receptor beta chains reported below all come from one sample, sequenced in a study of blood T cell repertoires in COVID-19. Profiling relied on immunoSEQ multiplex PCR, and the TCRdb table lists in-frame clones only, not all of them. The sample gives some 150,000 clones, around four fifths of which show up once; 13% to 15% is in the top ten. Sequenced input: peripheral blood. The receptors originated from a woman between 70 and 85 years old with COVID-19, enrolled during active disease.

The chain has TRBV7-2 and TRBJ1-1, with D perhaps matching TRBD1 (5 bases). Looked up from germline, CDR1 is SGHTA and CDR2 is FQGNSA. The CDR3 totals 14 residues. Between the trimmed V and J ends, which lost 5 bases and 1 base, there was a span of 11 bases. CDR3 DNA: TGTGCCAGCAGCAAAACACAGGCGAACACTGAAGCTTTCTTT. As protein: CASSKTQANTEAFF. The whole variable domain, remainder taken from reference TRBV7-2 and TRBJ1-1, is GAGVSQSPSNKVTEKGKDVELRCDPISGHTALYWYRQSLGQGLEFLIYFQGNSAPDKSGLPSDRFSAERTGGSVSTLTIQRTQQEDSAVYLCASSKTQANTEAFFGQGTRLTVV.

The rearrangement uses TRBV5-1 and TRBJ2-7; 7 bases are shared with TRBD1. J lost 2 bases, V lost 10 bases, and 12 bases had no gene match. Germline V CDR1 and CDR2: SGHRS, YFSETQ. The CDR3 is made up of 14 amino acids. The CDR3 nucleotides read TGCGCCTCTCACGGGGATAGGGGGCCCTACGAGCAGTACTTC. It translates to CASHGDRGPYEQYF.

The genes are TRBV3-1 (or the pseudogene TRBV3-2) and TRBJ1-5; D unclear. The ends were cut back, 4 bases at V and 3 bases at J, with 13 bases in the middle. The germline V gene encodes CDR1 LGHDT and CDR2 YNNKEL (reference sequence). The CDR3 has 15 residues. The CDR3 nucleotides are TGTGCCAGCAGCCCAAGTGCGGCTACCAATCAGCCCCAGCATTTT. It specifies CASSPSAATNQPQHF.

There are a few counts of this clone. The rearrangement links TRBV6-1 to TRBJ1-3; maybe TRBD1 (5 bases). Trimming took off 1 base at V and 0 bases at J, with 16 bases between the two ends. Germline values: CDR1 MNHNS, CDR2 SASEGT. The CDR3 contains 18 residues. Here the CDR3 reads CASSEVRATLISGNTIYF. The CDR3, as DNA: TGTGCCAGCAGTGAAGTCAGGGCTACCTTGATCTCTGGAAACACCATATATTTT.

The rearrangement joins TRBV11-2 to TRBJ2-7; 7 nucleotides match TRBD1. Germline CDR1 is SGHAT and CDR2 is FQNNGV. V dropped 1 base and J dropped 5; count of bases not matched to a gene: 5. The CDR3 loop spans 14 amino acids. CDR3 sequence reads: CASSLGQGVHEQYF. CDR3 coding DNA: TGTGCCAGCAGCTTAGGACAGGGAGTCCACGAGCAGTACTTC.

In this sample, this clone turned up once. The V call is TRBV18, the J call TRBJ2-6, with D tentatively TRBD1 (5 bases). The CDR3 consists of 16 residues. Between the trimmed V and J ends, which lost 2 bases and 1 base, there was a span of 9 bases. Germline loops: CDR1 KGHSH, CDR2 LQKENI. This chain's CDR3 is CASSPSRGSGANVLTF. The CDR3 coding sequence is TGTGCCAGCTCACCATCTAGGGGATCTGGGGCCAACGTCCTGACTTTC.

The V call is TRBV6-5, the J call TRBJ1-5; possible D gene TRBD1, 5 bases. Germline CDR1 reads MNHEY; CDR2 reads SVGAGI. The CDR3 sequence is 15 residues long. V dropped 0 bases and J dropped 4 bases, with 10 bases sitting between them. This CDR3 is CASSYSGRGNQPQHF. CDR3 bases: TGTGCCAGCAGTTACTCGGGGCGTGGGAATCAGCCCCAGCATTTT.

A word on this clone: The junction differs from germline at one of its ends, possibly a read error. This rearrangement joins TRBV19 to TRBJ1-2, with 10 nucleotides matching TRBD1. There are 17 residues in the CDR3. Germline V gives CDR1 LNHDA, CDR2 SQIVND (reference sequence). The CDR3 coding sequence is TGTGCCGGTAGTTTTACCGGGACAGGGGCTGCAATTTATGGCTACACCTTC. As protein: CAGSFTGTGAAIYGYTF.

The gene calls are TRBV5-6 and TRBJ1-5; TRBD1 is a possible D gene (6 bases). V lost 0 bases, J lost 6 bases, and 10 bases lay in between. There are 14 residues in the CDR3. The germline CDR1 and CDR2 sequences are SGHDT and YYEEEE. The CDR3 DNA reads TGTGCCAGCAGCTTGGGGGGGGGCGGTCAGCCCCAGCATTTT. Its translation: CASSLGGGGQPQHF. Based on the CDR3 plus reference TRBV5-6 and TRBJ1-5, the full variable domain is DAGVTQSPTHLIKTRGQQVTLRCSPKSGHDTVSWYQQALGQGPQFIFQYYEEEERQRGNFPDRFSGHQFPNYSSELNVNALLLGDSALYLCASSLGGGGQPQHFGDGTRLSIL.

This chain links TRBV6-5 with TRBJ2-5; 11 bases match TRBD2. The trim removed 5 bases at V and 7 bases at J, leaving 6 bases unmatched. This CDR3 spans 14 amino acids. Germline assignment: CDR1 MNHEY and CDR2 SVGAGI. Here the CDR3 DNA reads TGTGCCAGCAGTCCCGGGACTAGCGGTCCGACCCAGTACTTC. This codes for CASSPGTSGPTQYF.

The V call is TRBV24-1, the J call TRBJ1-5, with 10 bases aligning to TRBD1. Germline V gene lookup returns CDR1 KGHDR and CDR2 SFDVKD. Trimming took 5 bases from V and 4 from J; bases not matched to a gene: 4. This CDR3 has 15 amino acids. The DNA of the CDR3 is TGTGCCACCAGTGCTCCGGGACAGGGGAATCAGCCCCAGCATTTT. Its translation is CATSAPGQGNQPQHF.

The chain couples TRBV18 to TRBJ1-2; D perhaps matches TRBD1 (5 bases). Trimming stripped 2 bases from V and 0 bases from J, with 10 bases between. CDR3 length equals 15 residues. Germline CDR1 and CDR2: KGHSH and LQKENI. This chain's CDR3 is CASSPVEGPNYGYTF. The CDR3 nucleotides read TGTGCCAGCTCACCAGTGGAGGGGCCTAACTATGGCTACACCTTC.

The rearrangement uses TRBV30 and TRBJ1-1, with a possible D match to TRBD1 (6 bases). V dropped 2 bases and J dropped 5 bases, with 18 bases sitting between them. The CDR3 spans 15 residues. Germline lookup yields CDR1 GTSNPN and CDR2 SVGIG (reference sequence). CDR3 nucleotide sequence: TGTGCCTGGAGTCCTGGTCCCGACAGGTCGACTGAAGCTTTCTTT. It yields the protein CAWSPGPDRSTEAFF.

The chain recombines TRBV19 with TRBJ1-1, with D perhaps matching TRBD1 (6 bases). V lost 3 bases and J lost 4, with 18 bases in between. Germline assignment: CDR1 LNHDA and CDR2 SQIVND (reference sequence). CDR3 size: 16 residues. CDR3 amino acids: CASSIDWGQGPTEAFF. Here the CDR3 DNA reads TGTGCCAGTAGTATTGATTGGGGGCAGGGCCCCACTGAAGCTTTCTTT.

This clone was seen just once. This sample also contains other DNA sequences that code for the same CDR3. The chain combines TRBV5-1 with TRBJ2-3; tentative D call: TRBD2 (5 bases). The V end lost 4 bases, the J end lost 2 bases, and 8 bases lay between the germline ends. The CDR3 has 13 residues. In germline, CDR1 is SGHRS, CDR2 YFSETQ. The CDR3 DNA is TGCGCCAGCAGCAGGGAGTACACAGATACGCAGTATTTT. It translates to CASSREYTDTQYF.

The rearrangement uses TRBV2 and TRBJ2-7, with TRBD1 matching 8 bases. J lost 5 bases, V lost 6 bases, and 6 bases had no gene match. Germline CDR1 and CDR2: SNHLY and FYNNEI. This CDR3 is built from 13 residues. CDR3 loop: CASSADREDEQYF. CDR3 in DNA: TGTGCCAGCAGCGCGGACAGGGAGGACGAGCAGTACTTC.

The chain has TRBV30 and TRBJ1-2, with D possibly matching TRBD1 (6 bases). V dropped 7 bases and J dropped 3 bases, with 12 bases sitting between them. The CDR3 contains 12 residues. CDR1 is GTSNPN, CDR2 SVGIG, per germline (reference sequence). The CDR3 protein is CAFLQGHYGYTF. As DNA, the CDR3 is TGTGCCTTCTTACAGGGCCACTATGGCTACACCTTC.

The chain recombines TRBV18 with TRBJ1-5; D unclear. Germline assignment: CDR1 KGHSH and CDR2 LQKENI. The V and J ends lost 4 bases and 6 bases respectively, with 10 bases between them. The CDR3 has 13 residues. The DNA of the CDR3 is TGTGCCAGCTCACTTGCCAGATCTCAGCCCCAGCATTTT. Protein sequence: CASSLARSQPQHF.

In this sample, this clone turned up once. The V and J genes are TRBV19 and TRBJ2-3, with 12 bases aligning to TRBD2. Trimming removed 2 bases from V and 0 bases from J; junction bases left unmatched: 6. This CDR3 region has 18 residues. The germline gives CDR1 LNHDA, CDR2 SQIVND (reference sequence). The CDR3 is CASSIIPGTSGSTDTQYF. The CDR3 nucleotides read TGTGCCAGTAGTATAATTCCCGGGACTAGCGGGAGCACAGATACGCAGTATTTT.

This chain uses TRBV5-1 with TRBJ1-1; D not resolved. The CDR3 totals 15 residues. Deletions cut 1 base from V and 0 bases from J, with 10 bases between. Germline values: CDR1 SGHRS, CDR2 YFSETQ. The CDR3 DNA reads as TGCGCCAGCAGCTTGTCGGCGGCCATGAACACTGAAGCTTTCTTT. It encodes CASSLSAAMNTEAFF.

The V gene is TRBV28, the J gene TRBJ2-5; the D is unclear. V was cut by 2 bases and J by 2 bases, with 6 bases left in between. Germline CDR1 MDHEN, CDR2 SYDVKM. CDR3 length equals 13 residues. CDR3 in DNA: TGTGCCAGCAGTTTACAGAGGCAAGAGACCCAGTACTTC. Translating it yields CASSLQRQETQYF. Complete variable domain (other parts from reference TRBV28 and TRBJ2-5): DVKVTQSSRYLVKRTGEKVFLECVQDMDHENMFWYRQDPGLGLRLIYFSYDVKMKEKGDIPEGYSVSREKKERFSLILESASTNQTSMYLCASSLQRQETQYFGPGTRLLVL.

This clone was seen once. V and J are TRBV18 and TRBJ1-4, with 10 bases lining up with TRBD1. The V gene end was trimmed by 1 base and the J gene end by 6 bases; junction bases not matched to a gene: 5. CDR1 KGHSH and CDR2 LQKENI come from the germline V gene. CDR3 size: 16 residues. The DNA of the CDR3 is TGTGCCAGCTCACCACTCTCCGGGACAGGGGATGAAAAACTGTTTTTT. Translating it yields CASSPLSGTGDEKLFF. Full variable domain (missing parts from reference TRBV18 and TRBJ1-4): NAGVMQNPRHLVRRRGQEARLRCSPMKGHSHVYWYRQLPEEGLKFMVYLQKENIIDESGMPKERFSAEFPKEGPSILRIQQVVRGDSAAYFCASSPLSGTGDEKLFFGSGTQLSVL.

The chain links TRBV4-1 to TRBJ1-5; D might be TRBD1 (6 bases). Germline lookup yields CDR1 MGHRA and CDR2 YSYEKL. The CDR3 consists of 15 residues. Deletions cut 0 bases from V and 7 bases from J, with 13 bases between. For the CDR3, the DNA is TGCGCCAGCAGCCAAGATTTGACAGGTGGACAGCCCCAGCATTTT. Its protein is CASSQDLTGGQPQHF.

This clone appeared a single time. The CDR3 sequence is CASSLETSGTDTQYF. CDR3 bases: TGCGCCAGCAGCTTAGAAACTAGCGGGACAGATACGCAGTATTTT. J is TRBJ2-3 and V is TRBV5-1; the match to TRBD2 covers 9 bases. The V gene end was trimmed by 2 bases and the J gene end by 3 bases; junction bases not matched to a gene: 4. Germline loops: CDR1 SGHRS, CDR2 YFSETQ. The length of the CDR3 is 15 residues. The full variable domain, with the rest looked up from reference TRBV5-1 and TRBJ2-3, is KAGVTQTPRYLIKTRGQQVTLSCSPISGHRSVSWYQQTPGQGLQFLFEYFSETQRNKGNFPGRFSGRQFSNSRSEMNVSTLELGDSALYLCASSLETSGTDTQYFGPGTRLTVL.

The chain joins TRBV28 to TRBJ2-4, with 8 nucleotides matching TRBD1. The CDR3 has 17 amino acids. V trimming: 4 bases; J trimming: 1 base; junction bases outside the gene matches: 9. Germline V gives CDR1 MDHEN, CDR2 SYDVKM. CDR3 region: CASSSERTGTAKNIQYF. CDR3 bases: TGTGCCAGCAGTTCAGAACGGACAGGGACGGCCAAAAACATTCAGTACTTC.